This is a list of T cell receptor beta chains from one sample in a study of CD8 T cells in ankylosing spondylitis. TCRdb re-analysed the 5' RACE reads in MiXCR, keeping a single row per CDR3 protein. The table has a few hundred thousand distinct CDR3 sequences, roughly 20% seen once. The material sequenced was blood, either unsorted or a sorted T cell fraction (not recorded which). These receptors were obtained from a male donor with ankylosing spondylitis or in good health (not recorded which). Both conserved end residues are part of each CDR3. D genes are given only for firm matches. Clone size is stated in some rows and not others, as once, few, many or a class when expanded.

clone_size j_call d_call v_call cdr3_aa cdr3_nt
NA TRBJ2-7 TRBD2 TRBV7-9 CASSLSLAGEVEQYF TGTGCCAGCAGCTTATCACTAGCGGGGGAAGTCGAGCAGTACTTC
few TRBJ2-1 TRBD2 TRBV3-1 CASSQDRWRGVYNEQFF TGTGCCAGCAGCCAAGATCGGTGGCGGGGGGTTTACAATGAGCAGTTCTTC
NA TRBJ2-5 TRBD2 TRBV12-3/TRBV12-4 CASTLGLRGETQYF TGTGCCAGCACCTTGGGACTACGAGGGGAGACCCAGTACTTC
few TRBJ2-7 NA TRBV7-8 CASSFWPGADYEQYF TGTGCCAGCAGCTTTTGGCCAGGGGCAGACTACGAGCAGTACTTC
NA TRBJ2-3 NA TRBV28 CASSGGEDRTDTQYF TGTGCCAGCAGTGGAGGGGAGGACCGCACAGATACGCAGTATTTT
NA TRBJ2-7 NA TRBV12-3/TRBV12-4 CASSLGWAYEQYF TGTGCCAGCAGTTTGGGCTGGGCCTACGAGCAGTACTTC
once TRBJ2-7 TRBD1 TRBV2 CASCTRTGRHEQYF TGTGCCAGCTGTACTCGGACAGGGCGACACGAGCAGTACTTC
few TRBJ2-2 NA TRBV7-9 CASSLGWDIANTGELFF TGTGCCAGCAGCTTAGGATGGGACATCGCGAACACCGGGGAGCTGTTTTTT
NA TRBJ2-7 TRBD2 TRBV5-4 CASSLLASGPAYEQYF TGTGCCAGCAGCTTGTTGGCTAGCGGACCCGCCTACGAGCAGTACTTC
NA TRBJ2-5 NA TRBV29-1 CSVDRQEETQYF TGCAGCGTTGACAGGCAAGAAGAGACCCAGTACTTC
few TRBJ2-7 NA TRBV7-9 CASSLRRKPDEQYF TGTGCCAGCAGCTTACGGCGGAAACCGGACGAGCAGTACTTC
few TRBJ2-5 TRBD2 TRBV12-3/TRBV12-4 CASSFLAGLKETQYF TGTGCCAGCAGTTTTTTAGCGGGGCTTAAGGAGACCCAGTACTTC
NA TRBJ2-2 NA TRBV3-1 CASSPDRRPGELFF TGTGCCAGCAGCCCAGACAGGCGGCCCGGGGAGCTGTTTTTT
NA TRBJ2-7 NA TRBV29-1 CSVEFGVRYEQYF TGCAGCGTTGAATTCGGGGTTCGCTACGAGCAGTACTTC
many TRBJ2-5 NA TRBV25-1 CASSDGQGTQYF TGTGCCAGCAGTGACGGTCAAGGGACCCAGTACTTC
NA TRBJ1-1 NA TRBV5-5 CASSLGGSSTEAFF TGTGCCAGCAGCTTGGGGGGTAGTAGTACTGAAGCTTTCTTT
few TRBJ1-1 NA TRBV11-2 CASSPAEHTEAFF TGTGCCAGCAGTCCCGCGGAGCACACTGAAGCTTTCTTT
NA TRBJ2-7 NA TRBV7-9 CASSSIKVDRPYEQYF TGTGCCAGCAGCTCGATAAAGGTCGACAGACCCTACGAGCAGTACTTC
few TRBJ2-3 NA TRBV20-1 CSARGGTDTQYF TGCAGTGCCCGCGGAGGCACAGATACGCAGTATTTT
few TRBJ2-7 TRBD2 TRBV28 CASTSLLAGKAYEQYF TGTGCCAGCACTTCTCTTCTAGCGGGGAAGGCCTACGAGCAGTACTTC
few TRBJ1-5 NA TRBV12-3/TRBV12-4 CASSQRQHNQPQHF TGTGCCAGCAGTCAAAGACAGCACAATCAGCCCCAGCATTTT
few TRBJ2-1 NA TRBV11-2 CASRHHSNEQFF TGTGCCAGCAGACATCATAGCAATGAGCAGTTCTTC
few TRBJ2-2 TRBD2 TRBV29-1 CSAGTSGGLTGELFF TGCAGCGCCGGGACTAGCGGGGGGCTCACCGGGGAGCTGTTTTTT
NA TRBJ2-2 NA TRBV29-1 CSVEVAGLGAGELFF TGCAGCGTTGAAGTGGCGGGGCTGGGGGCCGGGGAGCTGTTTTTT
NA TRBJ1-6 NA TRBV6-1 CASSPSGGVGSPLHF TGTGCCAGCAGCCCATCGGGGGGTGTTGGTTCACCCCTCCACTTT
NA TRBJ2-7 TRBD1 TRBV20-1 CSARTGDTYEQYF TGCAGTGCCAGGACAGGGGATACCTACGAGCAGTACTTC
NA TRBJ2-1 NA TRBV2 CASTPPPEEGYWDEQFF TGTGCCAGCACCCCCCCACCTGAGGAGGGGTATTGGGATGAGCAGTTCTTC
NA TRBJ1-6 NA TRBV28 CASSGGTGGSPLHF TGTGCCAGCAGTGGGGGTACAGGCGGATCACCCCTCCACTTT
few TRBJ2-1 TRBD2 TRBV6-2/TRBV6-3 CASSYSPAGGHSYNEQFF TGTGCCAGCAGTTACTCCCCAGCGGGGGGACATTCCTACAATGAGCAGTTCTTC
NA TRBJ2-3 TRBD1 TRBV20-1 CSAQQGAGADTQYF TGCAGTGCCCAACAGGGGGCGGGGGCAGATACGCAGTATTTT
NA TRBJ2-7 TRBD1 TRBV12-3/TRBV12-4 CASSVRDRGIYEQYF TGTGCCAGCAGTGTACGGGACAGGGGAATCTACGAGCAGTACTTC
NA TRBJ2-1 NA TRBV2 CASSKDTREQFF TGTGCCAGCAGTAAAGACACCCGTGAGCAGTTCTTC
NA TRBJ2-7 TRBD1 TRBV12-3/TRBV12-4 CASRRQGSDEQYF TGTGCCAGCAGACGACAGGGGTCGGACGAGCAGTACTTC
NA TRBJ2-1 TRBD2 TRBV28 CASRMLAGARDEQFF TGTGCCAGCAGAATGCTAGCGGGGGCCCGTGACGAGCAGTTCTTC
NA TRBJ1-1 NA TRBV7-9 CASSPPVGLLNTEAFF TGTGCCAGCAGCCCACCTGTAGGGTTACTGAACACTGAAGCTTTCTTT
few TRBJ2-7 TRBD1 TRBV27 CASSGQGARNEQYF TGTGCCAGCAGTGGGCAGGGGGCGAGGAACGAGCAGTACTTC
few TRBJ1-4 NA TRBV20-1 CSARIGFSNEKLFF TGCAGTGCCAGAATAGGGTTTTCTAATGAAAAACTGTTTTTT
few TRBJ2-3 NA TRBV12-3/TRBV12-4 CASSFAGSYDTQYF TGTGCCAGCAGTTTTGCCGGTTCCTACGATACGCAGTATTTT
NA TRBJ2-2 TRBD2 TRBV6-1 CASEGTSGGANTGELFF TGTGCCAGCGAAGGGACTAGCGGGGGGGCCAACACCGGGGAGCTGTTTTTT
NA TRBJ1-4 NA TRBV12-3/TRBV12-4 CASSPSPEKLFF TGTGCCAGCAGTCCCTCCCCGGAGAAACTGTTTTTT
NA TRBJ2-1 TRBD1 TRBV11-2 CASRDSRGPYNEQFF TGTGCCAGCAGGGACTCAAGGGGGCCTTACAATGAGCAGTTCTTC
few TRBJ2-7 NA TRBV7-8 CASSSRGPASYEQYF TGTGCCAGCAGCTCTAGGGGTCCCGCTTCCTACGAGCAGTACTTC
few TRBJ2-3 TRBD1 TRBV29-1 CSVEDLRGSVDTQYF TGCAGCGTTGAAGATCTCAGGGGGTCGGTAGATACGCAGTATTTT
NA TRBJ2-3 TRBD2 TRBV7-7 CASSYTSGGADTQYF TGTGCCAGCAGTTATACTAGCGGGGGGGCAGATACGCAGTATTTT
NA TRBJ2-3 NA TRBV3-1 CASSQVRGVHTDTQYF TGTGCCAGCAGCCAAGTTCGAGGGGTACACACAGATACGCAGTATTTT
few TRBJ1-2 NA TRBV5-4 CASSPGLGYTF TGTGCCAGCAGCCCGGGTCTCGGCTACACCTTC
NA TRBJ2-2 NA TRBV24-1 CATSDAPGDTGELFF TGTGCCACCAGTGACGCCCCAGGGGATACCGGGGAGCTGTTTTTT